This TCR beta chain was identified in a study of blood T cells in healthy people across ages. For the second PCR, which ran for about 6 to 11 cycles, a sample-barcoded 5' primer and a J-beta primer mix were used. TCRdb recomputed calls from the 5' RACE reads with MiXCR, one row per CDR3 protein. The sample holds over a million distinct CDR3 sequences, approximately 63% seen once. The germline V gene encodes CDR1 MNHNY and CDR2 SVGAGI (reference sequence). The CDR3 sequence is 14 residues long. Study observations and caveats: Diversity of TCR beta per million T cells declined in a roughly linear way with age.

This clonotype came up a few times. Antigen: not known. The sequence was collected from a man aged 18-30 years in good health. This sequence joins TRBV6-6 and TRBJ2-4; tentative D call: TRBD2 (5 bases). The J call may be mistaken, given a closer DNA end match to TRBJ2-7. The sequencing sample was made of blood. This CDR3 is CASMTPGGGYEQYF. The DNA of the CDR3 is TGTGCCAGCATGACTCCGGGTGGAGGCTACGAGCAGTACTTC.